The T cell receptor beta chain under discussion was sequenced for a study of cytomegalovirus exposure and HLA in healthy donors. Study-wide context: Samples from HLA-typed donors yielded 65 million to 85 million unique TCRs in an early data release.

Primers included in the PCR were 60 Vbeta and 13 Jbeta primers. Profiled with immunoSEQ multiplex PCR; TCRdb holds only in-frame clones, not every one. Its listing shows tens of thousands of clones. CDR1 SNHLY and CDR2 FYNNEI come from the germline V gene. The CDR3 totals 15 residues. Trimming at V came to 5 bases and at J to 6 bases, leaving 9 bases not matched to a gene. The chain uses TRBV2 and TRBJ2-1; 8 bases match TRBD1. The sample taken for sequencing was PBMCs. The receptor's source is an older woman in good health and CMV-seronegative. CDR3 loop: CASSSDRGTVNEQFF. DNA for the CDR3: TGTGCCAGCAGTAGTGACAGGGGTACAGTCAATGAGCAGTTCTTC.